This T cell receptor beta chain emerged from a study of blood T cells in healthy people across ages. A J-beta primer mix and a sample-barcoded 5' primer were used in a second PCR of about 7 to 12 cycles. Tagging of each cDNA molecule was performed by a template-switch adaptor with 12 random nucleotides. TCRdb analysed the 5' RACE reads with MiXCR anew, one entry per CDR3 protein. This sample has hundreds of thousands of distinct CDR3 sequences, with around a fifth found just once. The CDR3 has 13 residues. Germline V gene sequence: CDR1 DFQATT, CDR2 SNEGSKA (reference sequence). V lost 8 bases, J lost 1 base, and 14 bases lay in between.

This sequence was found in a man in his 70s in good health. The sample consisted of blood. This rearrangement joins TRBV20-1 to TRBJ1-1; the D gene is possibly TRBD1 (5 bases). The CDR3 coding sequence is TGCAGTCCTCAAGGGACGGCGAACACTGAAGCTTTCTTT. Amino acids: CSPQGTANTEAFF.